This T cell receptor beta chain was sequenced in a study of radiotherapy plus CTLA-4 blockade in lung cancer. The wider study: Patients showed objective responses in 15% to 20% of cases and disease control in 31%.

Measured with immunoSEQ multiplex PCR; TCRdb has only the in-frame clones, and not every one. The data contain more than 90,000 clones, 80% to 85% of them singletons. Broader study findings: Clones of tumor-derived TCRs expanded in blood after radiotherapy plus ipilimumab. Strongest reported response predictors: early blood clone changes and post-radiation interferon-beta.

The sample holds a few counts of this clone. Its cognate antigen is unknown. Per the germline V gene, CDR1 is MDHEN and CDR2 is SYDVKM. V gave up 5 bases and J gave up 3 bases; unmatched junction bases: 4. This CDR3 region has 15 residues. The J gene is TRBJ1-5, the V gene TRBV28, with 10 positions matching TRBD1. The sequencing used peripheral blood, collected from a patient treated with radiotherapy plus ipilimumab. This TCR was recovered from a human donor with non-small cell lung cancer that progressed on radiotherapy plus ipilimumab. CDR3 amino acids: CASSPTGGNNQPQHF. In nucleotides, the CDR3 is TGTGCCAGCAGTCCGACAGGGGGCAACAATCAGCCCCAGCATTTT. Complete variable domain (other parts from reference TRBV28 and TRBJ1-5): DVKVTQSSRYLVKRTGEKVFLECVQDMDHENMFWYRQDPGLGLRLIYFSYDVKMKEKGDIPEGYSVSREKKERFSLILESASTNQTSMYLCASSPTGGNNQPQHFGDGTRLSIL.